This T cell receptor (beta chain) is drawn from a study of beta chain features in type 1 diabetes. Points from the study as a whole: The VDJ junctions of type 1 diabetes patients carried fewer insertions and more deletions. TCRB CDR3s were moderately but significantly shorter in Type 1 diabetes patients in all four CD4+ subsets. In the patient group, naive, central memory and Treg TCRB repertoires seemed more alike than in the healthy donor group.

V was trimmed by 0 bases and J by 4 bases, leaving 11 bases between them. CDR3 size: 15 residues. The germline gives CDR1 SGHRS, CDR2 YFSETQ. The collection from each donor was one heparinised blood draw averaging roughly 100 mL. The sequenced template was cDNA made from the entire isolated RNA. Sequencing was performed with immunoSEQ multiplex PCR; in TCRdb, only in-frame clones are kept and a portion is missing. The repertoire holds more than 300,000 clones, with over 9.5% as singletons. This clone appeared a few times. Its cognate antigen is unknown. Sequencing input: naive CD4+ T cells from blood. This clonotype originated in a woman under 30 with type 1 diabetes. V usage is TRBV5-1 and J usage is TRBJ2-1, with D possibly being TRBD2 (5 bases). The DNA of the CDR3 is TGCGCCAGCAGCTTGGGCGGTTCGGGATACAATGAGCAGTTCTTC. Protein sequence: CASSLGGSGYNEQFF. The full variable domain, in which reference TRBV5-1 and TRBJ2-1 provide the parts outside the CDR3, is KAGVTQTPRYLIKTRGQQVTLSCSPISGHRSVSWYQQTPGQGLQFLFEYFSETQRNKGNFPGRFSGRQFSNSRSEMNVSTLELGDSALYLCASSLGGSGYNEQFFGPGTRLTVL.